One sample yielded the 27 T cell receptor beta chains listed below, sequenced in a study of blood T cell repertoires in COVID-19. The protocol was immunoSEQ multiplex PCR, while the TCRdb copy is restricted to in-frame clones and leaves out a portion. The repertoire has about 470,000 clones, roughly 87% of them found once; the top ten carry around 0.7%. Source material: PBMCs or T cells enriched from blood (not recorded which). The source is a woman aged 18 to 35 who had recovered from COVID-19.

The V and J genes are TRBV24-1 and TRBJ2-1, with 10 nucleotides matching TRBD2. Germline CDR1 KGHDR, CDR2 SFDVKD. CDR3 length: 13 residues. The V and J ends lost 12 bases and 7 bases, in that order; junction bases with no gene match: 8. In DNA form, the CDR3 reads TGTGCCTCCAAAGCGGGGGGGCTAAATGAGCAGTTCTTC. It codes for CASKAGGLNEQFF.

This rearrangement joins TRBV6-5 to TRBJ1-2, with D perhaps TRBD1 (5 bases). V lost 8 bases, J lost 8 bases, and 12 bases lay in between. This CDR3 region has 11 residues. Germline V gives CDR1 MNHEY, CDR2 SVGAGI. CDR3: CASSAGGGYTF. In DNA form, the CDR3 reads TGTGCCAGCTCCGCGGGGGGGGGCTACACCTTC.

This clone is a singleton in its sample. The V and J genes are TRBV11-2 and TRBJ2-5, with 7 bases identical to TRBD2. The CDR3 loop spans 16 amino acids. The V gene's germline CDR1 is SGHAT and CDR2 FQNNGV. Trimming at V came to 3 bases and at J to 4 bases, leaving 11 bases not matched to a gene. The CDR3 here is CASSFGGTSPGETQYF. DNA of the CDR3: TGTGCCAGCAGCTTCGGGGGGACTTCCCCGGGAGAGACCCAGTACTTC.

This clone was seen a single time. The V and J genes are TRBV27 and TRBJ2-1; 8 nucleotides line up with TRBD2. The CDR3 loop spans 16 amino acids. CDR1 and CDR2 (germline): MNHEY, SMNVEV (reference sequence). Losses at the gene ends were 4 bases for V and 4 bases for J; bases not matched to a gene: 9. CDR3 in amino acids: CASSSLESGSYNEQFF. In DNA form, the CDR3 reads TGTGCCAGCAGTTCCCTTGAAAGCGGGAGTTACAATGAGCAGTTCTTC.

The V call is TRBV28, the J call TRBJ2-7, with 8 bases identical to TRBD1. V shed 4 bases and J 4 bases; nucleotides not matched to a gene: 6. This CDR3 is 14 amino acids long. Germline assignment: CDR1 MDHEN and CDR2 SYDVKM. The CDR3 sequence is CASSSTDRDYEQYF. In DNA form, the CDR3 reads TGTGCCAGCAGTTCCACGGACAGGGATTACGAGCAGTACTTC.

V is TRBV9 and J is TRBJ1-1; a weak D match, TRBD1 (5 bases). The V end lost 0 bases, the J end lost 8 bases, and 11 bases lay between the germline ends. Germline-derived CDR1 and CDR2 are SGDLS and YYNGEE. The CDR3 runs 13 residues. This CDR3 is CASSVAAGSEAFF. For the CDR3, the DNA is TGTGCCAGCAGCGTAGCGGCAGGGTCGGAAGCTTTCTTT.

V is TRBV24-1 and J is TRBJ2-7; 9 bases line up with TRBD1. V shed 7 bases and J 5 bases; nucleotides not matched to a gene: 11. The length of the CDR3 is 15 residues. Germline V gene data show CDR1 as KGHDR and CDR2 as SFDVKD. CDR3: CATSNSGTGQHEQYF. The CDR3 DNA reads as TGTGCCACCAGCAATTCCGGGACAGGGCAACACGAGCAGTACTTC.

This rearrangement joins TRBV9 to TRBJ1-1; D remains unclear. Germline-derived CDR1 and CDR2 are SGDLS and YYNGEE. The V gene lost 7 bases and the J gene lost 4 bases, with 17 bases spanning the gap. The CDR3 sequence is 14 residues long. Here the CDR3 DNA reads TGTGCCAGCGCCCGTATGAGGGAGGGCACTGAAGCTTTCTTT. It codes for CASARMREGTEAFF.

DNA of the CDR3: TGCGCCAGCAGCCAAGTAGACAGGGGGCTTCAGCCCCAGCATTTT. Translated: CASSQVDRGLQPQHF. The V and J genes are TRBV4-1 and TRBJ1-5; 10 nucleotides match TRBD1. Germline V lookup: CDR1 MGHRA, CDR2 YSYEKL. Germline trimming cut 1 base from V and 6 bases from J; bases unmatched to any gene: 3. The length of the CDR3 is 15 residues.

This rearrangement joins TRBV11-2 to TRBJ2-7, with D maybe TRBD2 (6 bases). From germline, CDR1 is SGHAT and CDR2 FQNNGV. This CDR3 spans 15 amino acids. The V end lost 8 bases, the J end lost 3 bases, and 20 bases lay between the germline ends. CDR3 sequence: CASFEGYTGSYEQYF. As DNA, the CDR3 is TGTGCCAGCTTTGAGGGATATACCGGGAGCTACGAGCAGTACTTC.

The chain combines TRBV5-1 with TRBJ2-5, with D tentatively TRBD2 (6 bases). Germline-derived CDR1 and CDR2 are SGHRS and YFSETQ. The germline V and J ends were trimmed by 3 bases and 2 bases, with 14 bases remaining between them. This CDR3 contains 15 residues. CDR3: CASSSGPGGQETQYF. CDR3 DNA: TGCGCCAGCAGCTCGGGCCCCGGAGGGCAAGAGACCCAGTACTTC.

J is TRBJ1-4 and V is TRBV19; 7 bases match TRBD1. V lost 7 bases to trimming and J lost 5 bases; unmatched junction nucleotides: 7. Germline CDR1 LNHDA, CDR2 SQIVND (reference sequence). There are 14 residues in the CDR3. The CDR3 loop reads CASNVGTENEKLFF. CDR3 bases: TGTGCCAGTAACGTCGGGACAGAGAATGAAAAACTGTTTTTT.

The rearrangement uses TRBV18 and TRBJ1-5; TRBD1 might be the D (5 bases). Trimming pared 6 bases from V and 6 bases from J, leaving 9 bases between. The CDR3 spans 12 residues. The V gene's germline CDR1 is KGHSH and CDR2 LQKENI. The CDR3 bases are TGTGCCAGCTCGCCAGGGAGTCAGCCCCAGCATTTT. This gives the protein CASSPGSQPQHF.

V is TRBV5-6 and J is TRBJ2-7; 8 nucleotides match TRBD2. The V and J ends lost 3 bases and 3 bases, in that order; junction bases with no gene match: 5. The CDR3 totals 14 residues. CDR1 is SGHDT and CDR2 is YYEEEE in the germline V gene. DNA of the CDR3: TGTGCCAGCAGCTCGTCGGGGGGGATCTACGAGCAGTACTTC. Translated, it gives CASSSSGGIYEQYF.

The V and J genes are TRBV19 and TRBJ2-7; 7 bases match TRBD1. The CDR3 is 14 residues long. CDR1 and CDR2 (germline): LNHDA, SQIVND (reference sequence). The trim removed 9 bases at V and 2 bases at J, leaving 10 bases unmatched. In DNA form, the CDR3 reads TGTGCCAGCTCGTTGGGGCAGGGGGCCTACGAGCAGTACTTC. It codes for CASSLGQGAYEQYF.

As for this clone: The sample contains more than one DNA sequence encoding this CDR3. The rearrangement uses TRBV27 and TRBJ1-1; D perhaps matches TRBD1 (5 bases). The germline V gene has CDR1 MNHEY and CDR2 SMNVEV (reference sequence). Trimming pared 3 bases from V and 2 bases from J, leaving 7 bases between. This CDR3 has 13 residues. In nucleotides, the CDR3 is TGTGCCAGCAGTTTCGGGGGTAACACTGAAGCTTTCTTT. Its translation: CASSFGGNTEAFF.

The chain employs TRBV6-5 and TRBJ2-3; a weak D match, TRBD2 (6 bases). CDR1 is MNHEY, CDR2 SVGAGI, per germline. V was shortened by 8 bases and J by 3 bases, with 12 bases between the two germline ends. The CDR3 covers 13 residues. CDR3 sequence (DNA): TGTGCCAGCCGCCCCGGGACTACAGATACGCAGTATTTT. This codes for CASRPGTTDTQYF.

The chain uses TRBV30 and TRBJ2-7; 9 bases match TRBD1. The ends lost 0 bases at V and 6 bases at J; junction bases unmatched: 9. This CDR3 has 15 residues. The germline CDR1 and CDR2 sequences are GTSNPN and SVGIG (reference sequence). CDR3 bases: TGTGCCTGGAGTGTAATGGGGACAGGGTTGTTCGAGCAGTACTTC. Translation: CAWSVMGTGLFEQYF.

The V call is TRBV12-5, the J call TRBJ2-7; D is unresolved. There are 14 residues in the CDR3. Germline V CDR1 and CDR2: LGHNT, FRNRAP. The V end was cut by 9 bases, the J end by 3 bases, with 18 bases between. In nucleotides, the CDR3 is TGTGCTAGACCCCCAGGTAACCCGTGCTACGAGCAGTACTTC. Amino acids: CARPPGNPCYEQYF. Using reference TRBV12-5 and TRBJ2-7 for the parts outside the CDR3, the full variable domain is DARVTQTPRHKVTEMGQEVTMRCQPILGHNTVFWYRQTMMQGLELLAYFRNRAPLDDSGMPKDRFSAEMPDATLATLKIQPSEPRDSAVYFCARPPGNPCYEQYFGPGTRLTVT.

The rearrangement joins TRBV27 to TRBJ2-7; a weak D match, TRBD1 (5 bases). The CDR3 length is 16 residues. Trimming shortened V by 0 bases and J by 2 bases, and 14 bases separated the two germline ends. Germline V lookup: CDR1 MNHEY, CDR2 SMNVEV (reference sequence). The CDR3 DNA follows: TGTGCCAGCAGTTTATCGGGGATGGGGCCTCCCTACGAGCAGTACTTC. Translating gives CASSLSGMGPPYEQYF.

The genes are TRBV4-1 and TRBJ2-2; 10 bases line up with TRBD2. CDR1 and CDR2 from the germline V gene are MGHRA and YSYEKL. V was clipped by 4 bases and J by 0 bases; unmatched bases: 11. The CDR3 spans 19 residues. In nucleotides, the CDR3 is TGCGCCAGCAGCCTACGAGGGGCTAGCGGGGGACCGAACACCGGGGAGCTGTTTTTT. Translating it yields CASSLRGASGGPNTGELFF.

This sequence joins TRBV7-9 and TRBJ2-5, with D maybe TRBD2 (6 bases). CDR1 and CDR2 from the germline V gene are SEHNR and FQNEAQ (reference sequence). Trimming stripped 5 bases from V and 2 bases from J, with 18 bases between. The CDR3 consists of 16 residues. CDR3 residues: CASSPEGRGGQETQYF. The CDR3 coding sequence is TGTGCCAGCAGCCCCGAGGGCCGCGGAGGGCAAGAGACCCAGTACTTC.

The V gene is TRBV4-2, the J gene TRBJ2-1, with 13 bases matching TRBD2. The germline CDR1 and CDR2 sequences are LGHNA and YNFKEQ. The CDR3 is 20 amino acids. The trim removed 2 bases at V and 0 bases at J, leaving 10 bases unmatched. The CDR3 is CASSQSGLAGAVSSYNEQFF. The DNA for the CDR3 is TGTGCCAGCAGCCAATCAGGACTAGCGGGGGCCGTTAGCTCCTACAATGAGCAGTTCTTC.

This clone was counted a single time. The rearrangement links TRBV3-1 (or the pseudogene TRBV3-2) to TRBJ1-2; D is ambiguous. Germline CDR1 reads LGHDT; CDR2 reads YNNKEL (reference sequence). The CDR3 sequence is 12 residues long. The ends were cut back, 3 bases at V and 10 bases at J, with 12 bases in the middle. CDR3 sequence reads: CASSHRGRDYTF. DNA of the CDR3: TGTGCCAGCAGCCACAGAGGGCGGGACTACACCTTC.

The V call is TRBV19, the J call TRBJ2-3, with D perhaps TRBD1 (6 bases). Trimming took off 6 bases at V and 3 bases at J, with 10 bases between the two ends. CDR3 size: 13 residues. CDR1 is LNHDA and CDR2 is SQIVND in the germline V gene (reference sequence). CDR3 sequence reads: CASRGQGTDTQYF. The DNA for the CDR3 is TGTGCCAGTAGAGGGCAGGGGACAGATACGCAGTATTTT.

For this clone: Different DNA sequences within this sample yield the same CDR3. The chain has TRBV2 and TRBJ1-2; D might be TRBD1 (6 bases). The CDR3 has 13 amino acids. Germline V gene data show CDR1 as SNHLY and CDR2 as FYNNEI. Trimming stripped 6 bases from V and 2 bases from J, with 10 bases between. The chain's CDR3 is CASSGTGNYGYTF. In nucleotides, the CDR3 is TGTGCCAGCAGCGGAACAGGGAACTATGGCTACACCTTC.

This clone was observed a few times. V and J are TRBV7-2 and TRBJ1-5; D not certain. V was cut by 4 bases and J by 4 bases, with 5 bases left in between. The length of the CDR3 is 12 residues. Looked up from germline, CDR1 is SGHTA and CDR2 is FQGNSA. CDR3 region: CASSSPNQPQHF. CDR3 in DNA: TGTGCCAGCAGCTCCCCTAATCAGCCCCAGCATTTT.